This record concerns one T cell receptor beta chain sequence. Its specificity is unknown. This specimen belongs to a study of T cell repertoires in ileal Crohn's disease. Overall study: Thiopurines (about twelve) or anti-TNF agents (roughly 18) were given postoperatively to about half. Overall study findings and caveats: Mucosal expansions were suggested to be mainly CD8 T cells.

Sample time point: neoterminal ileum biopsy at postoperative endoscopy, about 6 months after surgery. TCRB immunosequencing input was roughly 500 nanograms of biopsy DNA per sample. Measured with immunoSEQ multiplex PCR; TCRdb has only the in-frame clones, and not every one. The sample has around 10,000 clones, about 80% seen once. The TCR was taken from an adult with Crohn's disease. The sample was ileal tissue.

CDR3 sequence (DNA): TGCAGCGTTGCAGGACAGGGGTCCTACGAGCAGTACTTC. Translating it yields CSVAGQGSYEQYF. The rearrangement links TRBV29-1 to TRBJ2-7; 9 nucleotides align to TRBD1. After removal of 4 bases from V and 1 base from J, the junction contained 2 bases not matched to a gene. CDR3 length: 13 amino acids. Germline CDR1 reads SQVTM; CDR2 reads ANQGSEA.